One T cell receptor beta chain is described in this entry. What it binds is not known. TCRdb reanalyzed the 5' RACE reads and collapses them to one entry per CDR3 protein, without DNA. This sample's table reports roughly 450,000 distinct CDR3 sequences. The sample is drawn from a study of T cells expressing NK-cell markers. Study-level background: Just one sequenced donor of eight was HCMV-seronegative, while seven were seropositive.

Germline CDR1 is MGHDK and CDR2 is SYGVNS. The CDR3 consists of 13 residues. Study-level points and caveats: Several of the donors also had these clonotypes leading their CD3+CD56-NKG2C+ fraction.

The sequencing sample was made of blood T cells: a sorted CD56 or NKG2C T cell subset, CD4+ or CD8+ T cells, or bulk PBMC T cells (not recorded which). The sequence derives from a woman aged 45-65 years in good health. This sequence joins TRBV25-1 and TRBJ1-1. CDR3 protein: CASSDGQNTEAFF.